This T cell receptor (beta chain) was captured in a study of chemoradiotherapy in HPV16-positive cancers. The germline V gene has CDR1 SQVTM and CDR2 ANQGSEA. J lost 5 bases, V lost 5 bases, and 3 bases had no gene match. The CDR3 loop spans 11 amino acids. Notes on this clone: Antigen specificity is unknown.

This table comes from immunoSEQ multiplex PCR, and its TCRdb copy is limited to in-frame clones, with some not included. Of 3,500 to 5,500 clones in the sample, about nine tenths are singletons; the top ten hold about 3.1%. Broader study findings: Candidate HPV-specific clones and E7-related TCR motifs grew in tumor during treatment. HPV-responsive T-cell expansion during chemoradiotherapy was linked to improved recurrence-free survival in HPV16-positive patients. Functional assays defining HPV-specific T cells used only a couple of HPV16-positive patients.

The biological material was taken from a patient who underwent chemoradiotherapy. The receptor's source is a human donor with HPV-associated anogenital cancer. The chain carries TRBV29-1 and TRBJ2-7; 7 bases line up with TRBD1. Written as DNA, the CDR3 is TGCAGCGTTCGACAGGGACACGAGCAGTACTTC. Protein product: CSVRQGHEQYF.